Below are 32 T cell receptor beta chains sequenced from a single sample in a study of T cell repertoires in aging, cancer and after chemotherapy. Multiplex touch-down PCR with TRB-A/B primers amplified rearranged V-D-J TRB sequences. From the multiplex PCR reads, TCRdb called clonotypes with MiXCR, one entry per CDR3 protein. The data show 15,000 to 20,000 distinct CDR3 sequences, about two fifths seen once. The template was genomic DNA from peripheral blood, not RNA. The sample was blood. The receptor set was obtained from a human donor with a solid tumor.

In this sample, this clonotype turned up a few times. The chain carries TRBV19 and TRBJ1-6; 9 nucleotides match TRBD1. Germline trimming cut 5 bases from V and 10 bases from J; bases unmatched to any gene: 9. The CDR3 is 15 amino acids. The germline CDR1 and CDR2 sequences are LNHDA and SQIVND (reference sequence). CDR3 sequence reads: CASSARGQGASPLHF. The CDR3 DNA is TGTGCCAGTAGTGCCCGGGGACAGGGAGCCTCACCCCTCCACTTT.

This clonotype was counted once. The rearrangement uses TRBV10-2 and TRBJ1-2; D may be TRBD1 (5 bases). Trimming shortened V by 0 bases and J by 4 bases, and 12 bases separated the two germline ends. Germline lookup yields CDR1 WSHSY and CDR2 SAAADI. This CDR3 has 15 amino acids. The DNA for the CDR3 is TGCGCCAGCAGTGAGTCGGGGCCCCAGCTCTATGGCTACACCTTC. Amino acids: CASSESGPQLYGYTF.

This clonotype was recorded a few times. This chain joins TRBV30 and TRBJ1-1; D is perhaps TRBD1 (6 bases). This CDR3 has 14 amino acids. Trimming took 0 bases from V and 11 from J, leaving 19 bases between them. Per germline, CDR1 GTSNPN and CDR2 SVGIG (reference sequence). CDR3 nucleotide sequence: TGTGCCTGGAGTGTAGATTGGGGGCTACTGGGCGCTTTCTTT. It codes for CAWSVDWGLLGAFF.

The chain uses TRBV24-1 and TRBJ2-2; the D call may be TRBD1 or TRBD2 (5 bases each). CDR1 KGHDR and CDR2 SFDVKD come from the germline V gene. The ends were cut back, 4 bases at V and 6 bases at J, with 11 bases in the middle. The CDR3 extends over 14 amino acids. The CDR3 loop is CATSESRDAGELFF. The CDR3 nucleotides read TGTGCCACCAGTGAAAGCAGGGACGCCGGGGAGCTGTTTTTT.

The chain employs TRBV5-4 and TRBJ2-5; D is tentatively TRBD1 or TRBD2 (5 bases each). The CDR3 has 13 residues. Germline CDR1 SGHNT, CDR2 YYREEE (reference sequence). Trimming cost V 1 base and J 6 bases, with 10 bases left between them. The CDR3 region is CASSLREGQTQYF. Here the CDR3 DNA reads TGTGCCAGCAGCTTGAGAGAGGGGCAGACCCAGTACTTC.

The chain's CDR3 is CSARKGDRTYEQYF. DNA for the CDR3: TGCAGTGCTAGAAAAGGGGACAGGACCTACGAGCAGTACTTC. The chain links TRBV20-1 to TRBJ2-7, with 8 positions matching TRBD1. The CDR3 runs 14 residues. Trimming cost V 2 bases and J 2 bases; bases outside gene matches: 5. Germline V gene data show CDR1 as DFQATT and CDR2 as SNEGSKA (reference sequence).

This clonotype was picked up a small number of times. The chain employs TRBV10-2 and TRBJ2-5; D remains unclear. The CDR3 loop spans 12 amino acids. Looked up from germline, CDR1 is WSHSY and CDR2 is SAAADI. V was cut by 6 bases and J by 2 bases, with 7 bases left in between. The CDR3 protein is CASSDHQETQYF. The DNA for the CDR3 is TGCGCCAGCAGCGACCATCAAGAGACCCAGTACTTC.

This chain connects TRBV13 to TRBJ2-5; perhaps TRBD1 as D (6 bases). CDR3 length: 14 residues. The germline gives CDR1 PRHDT, CDR2 FYEKMQ (reference sequence). V lost 4 bases and J lost 4, with 13 bases in between. CDR3 in DNA: TGTGCCAGCAGCTACCGAGAGGGGGTAGAGACCCAGTACTTC. Translated: CASSYREGVETQYF.

In its sample, this clonotype was seen a few times. The V and J genes are TRBV6-4 and TRBJ2-3; TRBD2 might be the D (6 bases). The CDR3 loop spans 15 amino acids. CDR1 and CDR2 from the germline V gene are MRHNA and SNTAGT. Trimming removed 0 bases at V and 1 base at J, with 8 bases between. The CDR3 sequence: CASSDSSGGTDTQYF. CDR3 DNA sequence: TGTGCCAGCAGTGACTCATCGGGGGGCACAGATACGCAGTATTTT.

CDR3 residues: CASSPARAVGETQYF. The CDR3 DNA is TGTGCCAGCTCACCTGCCCGGGCAGTCGGGGAGACCCAGTACTTC. The chain has TRBV18 and TRBJ2-5; D remains ambiguous. Trimming left V 3 bases short and J 5 bases short, with 16 bases between. Germline assignment: CDR1 KGHSH and CDR2 LQKENI. This CDR3 has 15 residues. The variable domain in full, with the rest retrieved from reference TRBV18 and TRBJ2-5, is NAGVMQNPRHLVRRRGQEARLRCSPMKGHSHVYWYRQLPEEGLKFMVYLQKENIIDESGMPKERFSAEFPKEGPSILRIQQVVRGDSAAYFCASSPARAVGETQYFGPGTRLLVL.

The chain has TRBV6-5 and TRBJ1-2, with TRBD1 as a possible D gene (5 bases). The CDR3 sequence is 13 residues long. Trimming removed 2 bases at V and 2 bases at J, with 6 bases between. CDR1 MNHEY and CDR2 SVGAGI come from the germline V gene. CDR3 loop: CASSYDSNYGYTF. CDR3 nucleotides: TGTGCCAGCAGTTACGACAGCAACTATGGCTACACCTTC.

This clonotype was detected only a few times. The chain couples TRBV12-3 or TRBV12-4 to TRBJ1-1; D uncertain. CDR3 length: 13 residues. V dropped 7 bases and J dropped 1 base, with 10 bases sitting between them. CDR3 residues: CASTTHRNTEAFF. For the CDR3, the DNA is TGTGCCAGCACCACTCACCGGAACACTGAAGCTTTCTTT.

The rearrangement uses TRBV5-4 and TRBJ2-1; 8 positions agree with TRBD2. The V and J ends lost 0 bases and 10 bases, in that order; junction bases with no gene match: 9. Germline loops: CDR1 SGHNT, CDR2 YYREEE (reference sequence). The CDR3 contains 15 residues. The CDR3 spells CASSLVLAGLGEQFF. The CDR3 DNA sequence: TGTGCCAGCAGCTTGGTCCTAGCGGGCCTTGGGGAGCAGTTCTTC.

This chain joins TRBV7-9 and TRBJ2-7, with D uncertain. Trimming shortened V by 4 bases and J by 2 bases, and 6 bases separated the two germline ends. This CDR3 is 12 amino acids long. CDR1 and CDR2 from the germline V gene are SEHNR and FQNEAQ (reference sequence). In nucleotides, the CDR3 is TGTGCCAGCAGCTCCACAGCCTACGAGCAGTACTTC. Encoded protein: CASSSTAYEQYF.

This clonotype was seen a few times. This sequence joins TRBV6-5 and TRBJ2-7; 7 bases are shared with TRBD1. Looked up from germline, CDR1 is MNHEY and CDR2 is SVGAGI. Trimming cost V 0 bases and J 1 base; bases outside gene matches: 3. CDR3 size: 15 residues. CDR3 sequence reads: CASSYSGTESYEQYF. As DNA, the CDR3 is TGTGCCAGCAGTTACTCCGGGACAGAATCCTACGAGCAGTACTTC.

The V and J genes are TRBV5-1 and TRBJ2-3; the match to TRBD2 covers 15 bases. The CDR3 length is 17 residues. Per the germline V gene, CDR1 is SGHRS and CDR2 is YFSETQ. V gave up 3 bases and J gave up 2 bases; unmatched junction bases: 4. CDR3 region: CASSSGLAGGNTDTQYF. The CDR3 nucleotides read TGCGCCAGCAGCTCGGGACTAGCGGGAGGTAACACAGATACGCAGTATTTT.

J is TRBJ2-1 and V is TRBV6-4, with D possibly being TRBD1 (5 bases). V shed 0 bases and J shed 4 bases, with 10 bases lying between them. This CDR3 contains 15 residues. Germline CDR1 is MRHNA and CDR2 is SNTAGT. The CDR3 bases are TGTGCCAGCAGTGACTCTGTGGGGCGATACAATGAGCAGTTCTTC. This translates into CASSDSVGRYNEQFF.

By its share, this clonotype is medium-sized. This chain connects TRBV19 to TRBJ2-2; 10 bases fit TRBD1. The CDR3 extends over 14 amino acids. Germline values: CDR1 LNHDA, CDR2 SQIVND (reference sequence). V shed 7 bases, J shed 6 bases, and the junction held 5 bases outside the gene matches. This chain's CDR3 is CASKSGTGAGELFF. The CDR3 nucleotides are TGTGCCAGTAAAAGTGGGACAGGGGCCGGGGAGCTGTTTTTT.

The genes are TRBV27 and TRBJ2-7; tentatively, D is TRBD2 (5 bases). Trimming took off 5 bases at V and 5 bases at J, with 13 bases between the two ends. CDR1 and CDR2 from the germline V gene are MNHEY and SMNVEV (reference sequence). This CDR3 spans 13 amino acids. CDR3 loop: CASSPLGSDEQYF. Here the CDR3 DNA reads TGTGCCAGCAGTCCCCTTGGGAGCGACGAGCAGTACTTC.

The rearrangement joins TRBV30 to TRBJ1-6; D is unresolved. CDR3 length: 12 amino acids. V shed 1 base and J shed 10 bases, with 8 bases lying between them. CDR1 and CDR2 (germline): GTSNPN, SVGIG (reference sequence). CDR3 sequence reads: CAWSGPESPLHF. CDR3 sequence (DNA): TGTGCCTGGAGTGGACCCGAGTCACCCCTCCACTTT.

This chain links TRBV5-1 with TRBJ2-3; D is possibly TRBD1 or TRBD2 (5 bases each). Germline CDR1 SGHRS, CDR2 YFSETQ. The CDR3 covers 16 residues. Trimming stripped 4 bases from V and 4 bases from J, with 19 bases between. The CDR3 region has the DNA TGCGCCAGCAGCGGCCGCGGGTGGGGCCCCTCAGATACGCAGTATTTT. Encoded protein: CASSGRGWGPSDTQYF.

The chain combines TRBV19 with TRBJ1-1, with D uncertain. Germline-derived CDR1 and CDR2 are LNHDA and SQIVND (reference sequence). V was shortened by 4 bases and J by 0 bases, with 6 bases between the two germline ends. There are 13 residues in the CDR3. CDR3 DNA sequence: TGTGCCAGTAGTAGAGATATGAACACTGAAGCTTTCTTT. This codes for CASSRDMNTEAFF.

This clonotype has just a few counts. The chain has TRBV6-5 and TRBJ2-5, with TRBD1 matching 11 bases. V shed 6 bases, J shed 9 bases, and the junction held 12 bases outside the gene matches. Germline CDR1 and CDR2: MNHEY and SVGAGI. The CDR3 sequence is 15 residues long. The CDR3 sequence: CASSSGTGGTWAQYF. CDR3 sequence (DNA): TGTGCCAGCAGCTCAGGGACAGGGGGGACTTGGGCCCAGTACTTC.

The chain couples TRBV12-3 or TRBV12-4 to TRBJ1-1; 8 bases align to TRBD1. V was clipped by 6 bases and J by 6 bases; unmatched bases: 9. This CDR3 has 14 residues. CDR3 DNA sequence: TGTGCCAGCAGGACCCCAGGGGGCACCGCTGAAGCTTTCTTT. This encodes CASRTPGGTAEAFF.

This clonotype appeared a few times. The chain links TRBV6-1 to TRBJ2-3; 10 bases are a match to TRBD1. CDR1 and CDR2 from the germline V gene are MNHNS and SASEGT. Trimming removed 8 bases from V and 1 base from J; junction bases left unmatched: 9. CDR3 length equals 16 residues. CDR3 amino acids: CASGRDRGVGTDTQYF. In DNA, the CDR3 is TGTGCCAGCGGCCGGGACAGGGGAGTAGGCACAGATACGCAGTATTTT.

This clonotype rates as medium-sized. V is TRBV29-1 and J is TRBJ2-3; D could derive from TRBD1 or TRBD2 (7 bases each). V gave up 7 bases and J gave up 5 bases, with 19 bases separating them. The CDR3 has 14 residues. CDR1 is SQVTM and CDR2 is ANQGSEA in the germline V gene. CDR3 bases: TGCAGCGACTCAGGGGGGGGCGGGATAGATACGCAGTATTTT. Translation: CSDSGGGGIDTQYF.

This clonotype was detected a few times. The chain joins TRBV18 to TRBJ2-7; tentatively, D is TRBD2 (7 bases). The germline CDR1 and CDR2 sequences are KGHSH and LQKENI. The CDR3 length is 16 residues. V was pared by 5 bases and J by 2 bases, with 19 bases between. The CDR3 protein is CASSTNGGLNAYEQYF. CDR3 coding DNA: TGTGCCAGCTCAACTAACGGGGGGCTAAATGCCTACGAGCAGTACTTC.

V is TRBV6-2 or TRBV6-3 and J is TRBJ2-7, with 10 bases lining up with TRBD2. CDR1 and CDR2 from the germline V gene are MNHEY and SVGEGT. The CDR3 is 13 residues long. V lost 3 bases to trimming and J lost 6 bases; unmatched junction nucleotides: 2. The CDR3 protein is CASSYGLAVEQYF. The CDR3, as DNA: TGTGCCAGCAGTTATGGACTAGCGGTCGAGCAGTACTTC.

In this sample, this clonotype turned up a few times. CDR3 nucleotide sequence: TGTGCCAGCACCCAACTAGCGGGAGGCGGCGGAGATACGCAGTATTTT. Its translation: CASTQLAGGGGDTQYF. The rearrangement links TRBV12-3 or TRBV12-4 to TRBJ2-3; 12 nucleotides line up with TRBD2. The CDR3 contains 16 residues. Germline trimming cut 7 bases from V and 5 bases from J; bases unmatched to any gene: 10.

This clonotype occurred a few times. The junction departs from germline at one end; a sequencing error may be responsible. The genes are TRBV19 and TRBJ2-7; TRBD1 aligns across 8 bases. CDR1 and CDR2 from the germline V gene are LNHDA and SQIVND (reference sequence). The length of the CDR3 is 15 residues. CDR3 nucleotides: TGTGCCAGTAGTCTAGACGACAGGGGTACCTACGAGCAGTACTTC. Protein product: CASSLDDRGTYEQYF.

This clonotype has just a few counts. The chain recombines TRBV15 with TRBJ2-5; D is undetermined. In germline, CDR1 is LNHNV, CDR2 YYDKDF (reference sequence). V lost 0 bases, J lost 2 bases, and 10 bases lay in between. The CDR3 has 15 residues. The CDR3 bases are TGTGCCACCAGCAGAGATCTTGCAGTTCAAGAGACCCAGTACTTC. Translating gives CATSRDLAVQETQYF.

This clonotype rates as medium-sized (0.01 to 0.1%). The chain couples TRBV10-3 to TRBJ2-3; no reliable D call. CDR1 is ENHRY, CDR2 SYGVKD, per germline. This CDR3 comprises 12 residues. Trimming removed 1 base at V and 3 bases at J, with 2 bases between. CDR3 nucleotides: TGTGCCATCAGTGAGTTGACAGATACGCAGTATTTT. Translated: CAISELTDTQYF.